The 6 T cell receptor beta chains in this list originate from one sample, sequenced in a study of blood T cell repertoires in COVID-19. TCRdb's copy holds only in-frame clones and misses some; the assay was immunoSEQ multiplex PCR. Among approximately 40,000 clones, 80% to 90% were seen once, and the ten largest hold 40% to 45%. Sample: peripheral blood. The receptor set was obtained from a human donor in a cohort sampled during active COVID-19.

The CDR3 reads CASSLAQGPGELFF. DNA for the CDR3: TGCGCCAGCAGCTTGGCCCAGGGTCCCGGGGAGCTGTTTTTT. The V gene is TRBV5-1, the J gene TRBJ2-2, with a tentative D call TRBD1 (5 bases). The V gene lost 0 bases and the J gene lost 6 bases, with 9 bases spanning the gap. The CDR3 has 14 amino acids. Germline CDR1 reads SGHRS; CDR2 reads YFSETQ.

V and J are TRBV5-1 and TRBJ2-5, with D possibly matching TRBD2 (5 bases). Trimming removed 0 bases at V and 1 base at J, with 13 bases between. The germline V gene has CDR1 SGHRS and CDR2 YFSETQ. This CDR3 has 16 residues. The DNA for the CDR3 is TGCGCCAGCAGCTTGGCCGGGCTGGGGAGCCAAGAGACCCAGTACTTC. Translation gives CASSLAGLGSQETQYF.

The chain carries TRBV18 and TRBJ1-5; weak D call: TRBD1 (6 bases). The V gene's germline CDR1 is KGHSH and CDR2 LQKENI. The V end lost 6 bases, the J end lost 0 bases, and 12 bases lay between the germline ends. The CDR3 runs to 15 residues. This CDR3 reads CASSQDSYSNQPQHF. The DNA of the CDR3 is TGTGCCAGCTCGCAGGACAGCTATAGCAATCAGCCCCAGCATTTT.

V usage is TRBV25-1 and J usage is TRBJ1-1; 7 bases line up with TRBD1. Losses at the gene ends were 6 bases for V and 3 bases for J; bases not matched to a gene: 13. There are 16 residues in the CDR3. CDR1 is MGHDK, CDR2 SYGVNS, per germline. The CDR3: CASRSRRGPLHTEAFF. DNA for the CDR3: TGTGCCAGCAGGTCCCGTAGGGGGCCCCTACACACTGAAGCTTTCTTT.

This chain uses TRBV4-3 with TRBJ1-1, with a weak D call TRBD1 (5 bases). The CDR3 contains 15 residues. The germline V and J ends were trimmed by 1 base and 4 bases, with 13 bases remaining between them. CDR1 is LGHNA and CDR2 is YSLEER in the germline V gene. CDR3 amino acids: CASSQVSGGGTEAFF. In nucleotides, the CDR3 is TGCGCCAGCAGCCAAGTAAGCGGGGGGGGCACTGAAGCTTTCTTT.

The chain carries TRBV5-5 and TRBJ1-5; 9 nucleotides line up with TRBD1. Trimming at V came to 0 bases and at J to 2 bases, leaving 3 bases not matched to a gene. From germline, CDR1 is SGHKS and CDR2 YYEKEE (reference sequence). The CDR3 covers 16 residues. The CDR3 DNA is TGTGCCAGCAGCTTGGGGGACAGGGTTGGCAATCAGCCCCAGCATTTT. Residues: CASSLGDRVGNQPQHF.